The 11 T cell receptor beta chains given below trace back to one sample, sequenced in a study of cytomegalovirus exposure and HLA in healthy donors. In the PCR, 60 Vbeta and 13 Jbeta primers were used. Here immunoSEQ multiplex PCR was the method, and the copy in TCRdb shows in-frame clones only, minus some. The table shows 160,000 or so clones, with around 88% occurring only once. Sequenced: PBMCs. These receptor sequences come from a young woman in good health and CMV-seronegative.

The V call is TRBV4-2, the J call TRBJ2-3, with 8 bases matching TRBD1. With 0 bases clipped from V and 2 bases from J, the junction kept 4 bases outside the gene matches. Germline V gives CDR1 LGHNA, CDR2 YNFKEQ. This CDR3 contains 16 residues. The DNA for the CDR3 is TGTGCCAGCAGCCAAGATTTGGACAGGGACACAGATACGCAGTATTTT. It is translated as CASSQDLDRDTDTQYF.

J is TRBJ1-5 and V is TRBV27; the D is unclear. This CDR3 has 12 amino acids. The V end was cut by 6 bases, the J end by 5 bases, with 8 bases between. Per germline, CDR1 MNHEY and CDR2 SMNVEV (reference sequence). The CDR3 protein is CASSERDQPQHF. CDR3 DNA sequence: TGTGCCAGCAGCGAGAGGGATCAGCCCCAGCATTTT.

This chain links TRBV5-1 with TRBJ2-7; no reliable D call. Trimming removed 2 bases from V and 3 bases from J, with 6 bases in between. Germline CDR1 SGHRS, CDR2 YFSETQ. This CDR3 has 12 amino acids. The CDR3 sequence: CASSLTVYEQYF. The CDR3 region has the DNA TGCGCCAGCAGCTTAACAGTCTACGAGCAGTACTTC.

V usage is TRBV7-2 and J usage is TRBJ2-2; 7 nucleotides match TRBD1. Per germline, CDR1 SGHTA and CDR2 FQGNSA. Unmatched junction bases numbered 7, after V lost 5 bases and J lost 7 bases. This CDR3 has 14 amino acids. The CDR3 sequence: CASSRTGAGGELFF. Here the CDR3 DNA reads TGTGCCAGCAGCCGCACAGGGGCCGGCGGGGAGCTGTTTTTT. The entire variable domain, with the rest obtained from reference TRBV7-2 and TRBJ2-2, is as follows: GAGVSQSPSNKVTEKGKDVELRCDPISGHTALYWYRQSLGQGLEFLIYFQGNSAPDKSGLPSDRFSAERTGGSVSTLTIQRTQQEDSAVYLCASSRTGAGGELFFGEGSRLTVL.

The rearrangement links TRBV19 to TRBJ2-7, with TRBD2 matching over 8 bases. CDR1 is LNHDA and CDR2 is SQIVND in the germline V gene (reference sequence). After removal of 5 bases from V and 2 bases from J, the junction contained 8 bases not matched to a gene. This CDR3 region has 15 residues. DNA for the CDR3: TGTGCCAGTAGTTGGGCTAGCGGGCCTACCTACGAGCAGTACTTC. As protein: CASSWASGPTYEQYF. Full variable domain (remainder filled in from reference TRBV19 and TRBJ2-7): DGGITQSPKYLFRKEGQNVTLSCEQNLNHDAMYWYRQDPGQGLRLIYYSQIVNDFQKGDIAEGYSVSREKKESFPLTVTSAQKNPTAFYLCASSWASGPTYEQYFGPGTRLTVT.

The V and J genes are TRBV10-3 and TRBJ2-3; D perhaps matches TRBD2 (7 bases). From germline, CDR1 is ENHRY and CDR2 SYGVKD. V lost 6 bases to trimming and J lost 6 bases, with 19 bases between them. The CDR3 is 15 amino acids. The CDR3 here is CAIREAGAPVDTQYF. The CDR3 DNA reads TGTGCCATCAGGGAGGCGGGGGCCCCGGTTGATACGCAGTATTTT.

This clone showed up just a few times. The gene calls are TRBV28 and TRBJ2-7, with D possibly being TRBD1 (5 bases). The V end lost 6 bases, the J end lost 11 bases, and 17 bases lay between the germline ends. The germline CDR1 and CDR2 sequences are MDHEN and SYDVKM. The CDR3 length is 12 residues. The DNA for the CDR3 is TGTGCCAGCAGCCTTCGTGGGGCCTTGGAGTACTTC. Its translation: CASSLRGALEYF.

The rearrangement links TRBV11-3 to TRBJ2-7; 11 bases agree with TRBD1. Per germline, CDR1 SGHNT and CDR2 YENEEA. The CDR3 length is 13 residues. V lost 4 bases to trimming and J lost 7 bases; unmatched junction nucleotides: 3. This CDR3 is CASSYRDRGEQYF. The CDR3 coding sequence is TGTGCCAGCAGCTACCGGGACAGGGGGGAGCAGTACTTC.

The chain couples TRBV11-3 to TRBJ1-1; D may be TRBD1 (5 bases). CDR1 and CDR2 from the germline V gene are SGHNT and YENEEA. CDR3 length equals 13 residues. V was cut by 6 bases and J by 6 bases, with 14 bases left in between. DNA for the CDR3: TGTGCCAGCAGTAAAGGGGCTGGGGCTGAAGCTTTCTTT. Residues: CASSKGAGAEAFF.

This rearrangement joins TRBV5-8 to TRBJ2-5; D uncertain. CDR1 is SGHTS and CDR2 is YDEGEE in the germline V gene. V was cut by 0 bases and J by 1 base, with 10 bases left in between. The CDR3 runs to 15 residues. The CDR3 region has the DNA TGTGCCAGCAGCTTGGGTAGCTCCCCCCAAGAGACCCAGTACTTC. Encoded protein: CASSLGSSPQETQYF.

The V and J genes are TRBV6-6 and TRBJ1-2; 7 positions agree with TRBD1. Looked up from germline, CDR1 is MNHNY and CDR2 is SVGAGI (reference sequence). CDR3 size: 13 residues. The ends lost 5 bases at V and 6 bases at J; junction bases unmatched: 6. The CDR3 reads CASSRGTDDGYTF. In DNA, the CDR3 is TGTGCCAGCAGTCGAGGGACAGATGATGGCTACACCTTC.